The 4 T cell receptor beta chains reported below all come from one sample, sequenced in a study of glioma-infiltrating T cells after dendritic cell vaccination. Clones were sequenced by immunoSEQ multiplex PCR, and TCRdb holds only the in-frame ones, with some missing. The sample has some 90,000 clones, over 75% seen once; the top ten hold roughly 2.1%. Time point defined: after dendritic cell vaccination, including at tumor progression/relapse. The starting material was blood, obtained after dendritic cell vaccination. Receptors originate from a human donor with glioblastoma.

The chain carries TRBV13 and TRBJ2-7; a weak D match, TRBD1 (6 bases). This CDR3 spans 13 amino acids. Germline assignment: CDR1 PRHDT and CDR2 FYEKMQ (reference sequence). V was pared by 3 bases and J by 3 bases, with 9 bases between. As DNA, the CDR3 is TGTGCCAGCAGCTTGGGGGCCAACTACGAGCAGTACTTC. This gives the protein CASSLGANYEQYF.

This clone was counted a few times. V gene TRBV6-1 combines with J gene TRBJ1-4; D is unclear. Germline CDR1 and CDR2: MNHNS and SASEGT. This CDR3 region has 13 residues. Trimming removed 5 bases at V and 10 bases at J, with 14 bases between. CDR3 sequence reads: CASSPFEYGKLFF. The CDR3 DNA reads TGTGCCAGCAGTCCGTTTGAGTACGGAAAACTGTTTTTT.

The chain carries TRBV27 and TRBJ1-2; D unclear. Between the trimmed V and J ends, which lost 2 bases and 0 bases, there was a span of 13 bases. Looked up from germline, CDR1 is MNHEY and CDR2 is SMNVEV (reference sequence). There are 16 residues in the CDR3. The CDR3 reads CASSLDWRASNYGYTF. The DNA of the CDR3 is TGTGCCAGCAGTTTAGACTGGAGGGCTTCTAACTATGGCTACACCTTC.

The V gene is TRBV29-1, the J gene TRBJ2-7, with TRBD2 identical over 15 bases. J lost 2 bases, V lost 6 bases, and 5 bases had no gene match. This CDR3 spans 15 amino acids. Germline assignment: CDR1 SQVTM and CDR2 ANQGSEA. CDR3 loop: CSVSGTSGGTYEQYF. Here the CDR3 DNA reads TGCAGCGTAAGCGGGACTAGCGGGGGGACCTACGAGCAGTACTTC.